A selection of T cell receptor beta chains follows, all from one sample in a study of shared clonotypes between healthy human individuals. Clones were sequenced by immunoSEQ multiplex PCR, and TCRdb holds only the in-frame ones, with some missing. This sample yields about 2.1 million clones, of which 85% to 95% are seen a single time; around 1.7% belongs to the top ten. Sequencing input: naive CD8+ T cells from PBMCs. These receptors came from a young man in good health. Some clones in this sample may be carry-over from other donors' samples. CDR3s include the opening cysteine and the closing phenylalanine or tryptophan.

V gene	J gene	CDR3 protein
TRBV4-3	TRBJ2-1	CASSQLTSGSVLSHEQFF
TRBV29-1	TRBJ1-2	CSAVQGALSNYGYTF
TRBV27	TRBJ2-2	CASSLLSSAGELFF
TRBV7-8	TRBJ2-7	CASSLPPSYEQYF
TRBV28	TRBJ2-1	CASRSLAGPYNEQFF
TRBV7-8	TRBJ1-1	CASSLNIAGTNTEAFF
TRBV4-1	TRBJ1-5	CASSQDRFQPQHF
TRBV29-1	TRBJ2-7	CSATLPREQYF
TRBV29-1	TRBJ2-1	CSVDLTYNEQFF
TRBV4-2	TRBJ2-3	CASSQEYQRPTDTQYF
TRBV29-1	TRBJ1-2	CSVDTGSYGYTF
TRBV5-1	TRBJ2-4	CASSLAIAKNIQYF
TRBV5-1	TRBJ1-4	CASSLYPSSTNEKLFF
TRBV2	TRBJ2-6	CASIPAQAGANVLTF
TRBV27	TRBJ2-7	CASRRTGGPYEQYF
TRBV19	TRBJ2-2	CASSVLIGGVLGGELFF
TRBV19	TRBJ2-7	CASSILAGVEQYF
TRBV23-1	TRBJ1-5	CASSFSGHSNQPQHF
TRBV10-1	TRBJ2-2	CASSLLAGAGELFF
TRBV10-1	TRBJ2-2	CASSGTQNTGELFF
TRBV27	TRBJ1-1	CASSPLGQGFALSVTEAFF
TRBV5-1	TRBJ2-5	CASSLVGTGGLAGVRDEETQYF
TRBV4-1	TRBJ1-2	CASSQVGYPYGYTF
TRBV28	TRBJ1-3	CASSIPEGVDTIYF
TRBV7-2	TRBJ2-1	CASSSALTSNEQFF
TRBV28	TRBJ1-2	CASSSTYRGFGYTF
TRBV30	TRBJ2-1	CAWSPRVREDEQFF
TRBV27	TRBJ2-3	CASRPGLAVFTDTQYF
TRBV7-9	TRBJ2-7	CASTTSPGGAHYF
TRBV19	TRBJ2-3	CASSLDERQPPDTQYF
TRBV11-2	TRBJ2-7	CASSLARPLTYEQYF
TRBV7-9	TRBJ2-7	CASSQGPLFYEQYF
TRBV28	TRBJ2-1	CASSLGYNEQFF
TRBV13	TRBJ2-2	CASSPRVAGVAGELFF
TRBV10-3	TRBJ1-5	CATFDGRDSNQPQHF
TRBV19	TRBJ2-3	CASSIGSGSPPGDTQYF
TRBV6-1	TRBJ2-7	CASSPLRGARGEQYF
TRBV11-3	TRBJ2-5	CASSPGQGETQYF
TRBV29-1	TRBJ1-2	CSVAGQGDRNYGYTF
TRBV6-5	TRBJ1-1	CAGSQGYNTEAFF
TRBV27	TRBJ2-1	CASSPGTGGTNEQFF
TRBV4-1	TRBJ2-2	CASSQDLPSGNTGELFF
TRBV2	TRBJ1-5	CASSEALGANNLQPQHF
TRBV5-1	TRBJ2-1	CASSLGSYNEQFF
TRBV9	TRBJ2-2	CASSVEGRGPFPGTGELFF
TRBV7-9	TRBJ2-1	CASSLIGEQFF
TRBV10-3	TRBJ1-1	CAISGLDRENTEAFF
TRBV5-1	TRBJ2-3	CASSPLAGGRDTQYF
TRBV5-6	TRBJ1-3	CASSFVRGNTIYF
TRBV6-1	TRBJ2-1	CASSELNSNTWDEQFF
TRBV9	TRBJ1-3	CASSVGSDETIYF
TRBV11-2	TRBJ2-7	CASSLAASGTHEQYF